This T cell receptor (beta chain) was sequenced during a study of beta chain features in type 1 diabetes. The isolated RNA, all of it, was reverse transcribed, so expressed TCRB transcripts were what got sequenced. Profiling relied on immunoSEQ multiplex PCR, and the TCRdb table lists in-frame clones only, not all of them. The table includes some 200,000 clones, around 9.9% detected once. The V gene end was trimmed by 4 bases and the J gene end by 0 bases; junction bases not matched to a gene: 3. Germline V gene sequence: CDR1 SGDLS, CDR2 YYNGEE. This CDR3 comprises 15 residues. There are a few counts of this clone.

This TCR came from a man younger than 35 in good health. The V call is TRBV9, the J call TRBJ2-3, with TRBD2 matching over 9 bases. Sequencing was performed on central memory CD4+ T cells from blood. CDR3 loop: CASSPSGGSTDTQYF. CDR3 in DNA: TGTGCCAGCAGCCCCAGCGGGGGGAGCACAGATACGCAGTATTTT.